A selection of T cell receptor beta chains follows, all from one sample in a study of response to subunit inactivated influenza vaccine. MiXCR, run by TCRdb on the RT-PCR reads, gives a single entry per CDR3 protein. Of 550,000 to 650,000 distinct CDR3 sequences detected, approximately 10% appear once; the ten largest clones hold roughly 10%. The sample consisted of PBMCs from blood, taken on the day of vaccination. These receptor sequences come from a man between 50 and 59 years old who received an inactivated influenza vaccine. CDR3s include the opening cysteine and the closing phenylalanine or tryptophan. The order of the fields is D gene, clone size, J gene, V gene, CDR3 DNA, CDR3 protein. The D gene is left open where the match is weak. Expanded clones get a size class; other rows say once, few or many, or leave the size out.

TRBD2 | NA | TRBJ2-3 | TRBV5-4 | TGTGCCAGCAGCCTTAGACTAGCGGCTAGCACAGATACGCAGTATTTT | CASSLRLAASTDTQYF
NA | NA | TRBJ2-7 | TRBV12-3/TRBV12-4 | TGTGCCAGCAGGTCGGACGGGCACGAGCAGTACTTC | CASRSDGHEQYF
NA | NA | TRBJ2-3 | TRBV29-1 | TGCAGCGTCGACAGGATTTTCACAGATACGCAGTATTTT | CSVDRIFTDTQYF
NA | few | TRBJ2-5 | TRBV12-3/TRBV12-4 | TGTGCCAGCAGCCCAGCTGTTGTTCCGACTCGGGAGACCCAGTACTTC | CASSPAVVPTRETQYF
TRBD1 | few | TRBJ2-7 | TRBV7-8 | TGTGCCAGCAGCTTAGGTTTGAGGGACAGACCTTACGAGCAGTACTTC | CASSLGLRDRPYEQYF
NA | few | TRBJ2-2 | TRBV30 | TGTGCCTGGAATGGGTACAGTGGCGGGGAGCTGTTTTTT | CAWNGYSGGELFF
TRBD1 | many | TRBJ1-5 | TRBV20-1 | TGCAGTGCTCTGGACAGGGGCAATCAGCCCCAGCATTTT | CSALDRGNQPQHF
TRBD2 | few | TRBJ2-1 | TRBV12-3/TRBV12-4 | TGTGCCAGCAGCCCCGGGACTAGCGGGACGTATGAGCAGTTCTTC | CASSPGTSGTYEQFF
TRBD2 | NA | TRBJ2-1 | TRBV4-2 | TGTGCCAGCAGCCAAGAGGCGGGGGGTCTCAATGAGCAGTTCTTC | CASSQEAGGLNEQFF
TRBD1 | few | TRBJ1-2 | TRBV28 | TGTGCCAGCATCCCCCCGGGGCTGAGGGGGCCCGGCTACACCTTC | CASIPPGLRGPGYTF
TRBD2 | NA | TRBJ2-1 | TRBV20-1 | TGCAGTGCTTCTCTAGCGGGAAGAGAGCAGTTCTTC | CSASLAGREQFF
TRBD2 | few | TRBJ2-2 | TRBV12-3/TRBV12-4 | TGTGCCAGCAGTTCCCACCCTAGCGGGATCGGGGAGCTGTTTTTT | CASSSHPSGIGELFF
NA | NA | TRBJ2-7 | TRBV10-3 | TGTGCCATCAGTTCCCCCGACCATAGCTCCTACGAGCAGTACTTC | CAISSPDHSSYEQYF
TRBD1 | NA | TRBJ1-3 | TRBV12-3/TRBV12-4 | TGTGCCAGCAGTCGGGACAGGGTTGGAAACACCATATATTTT | CASSRDRVGNTIYF
NA | NA | TRBJ2-6 | TRBV7-2 | TGTGCCAGCAGAGAACAGGGTCATGGGGCCAACGTCCTGACTTTC | CASREQGHGANVLTF
NA | NA | TRBJ1-1 | TRBV6-2/TRBV6-3 | TGTGCCACCGAAAGGACGGCGCGGACTGAAGCTTTCTTT | CATERTARTEAFF
TRBD1 | NA | TRBJ2-3 | TRBV29-1 | TGCAGCGTTGAAGATAGACATCCCCGAGGGGGCAGAAAAGGAGATACGCAGTATTTT | CSVEDRHPRGGRKGDTQYF
NA | NA | TRBJ2-6 | TRBV3-1 | TGTGCCAGCAGCCAAAGGTCAGGGGAGTCACTCTCTGGGGCCAACGTCCTGACTTTC | CASSQRSGESLSGANVLTF
NA | NA | TRBJ2-3 | TRBV5-1 | TGCGCCAGCAACCACAAGGAGTACGGGACAGATACGCAGTATTTT | CASNHKEYGTDTQYF
TRBD1 | NA | TRBJ1-5 | TRBV2 | TGTGCCAGCGATACAGGGGGCAATCAGCCCCAGCATTTT | CASDTGGNQPQHF
TRBD2 | NA | TRBJ2-1 | TRBV4-3 | TGCGCCAGCAGCCCTAAACTAGCGGGGGTCGGTGAGCAGTTCTTC | CASSPKLAGVGEQFF
NA | many | TRBJ1-4 | TRBV20-1 | TGCAGTGCTAGAGATCAGGGGAGTTCGGATGAAAAACTGTTTTTT | CSARDQGSSDEKLFF
TRBD1 | many | TRBJ2-1 | TRBV20-1 | TGCAGTGCCCCCCCCGGGACAGGGGGGTTCTACAATGAGCAGTTCTTC | CSAPPGTGGFYNEQFF